The rows below give T cell receptor beta chains drawn from one sample of a study of blood T cell repertoires in COVID-19. The method was immunoSEQ multiplex PCR; TCRdb's version includes in-frame clones alone and lacks a portion of them. The sample consists of approximately 300,000 clones, roughly 89% of them appearing once. Input material: PBMCs or T cells enriched from blood (not recorded which). The receptors originated from a man in his 60s who had recovered from COVID-19. CDR3s include the opening cysteine and the closing phenylalanine or tryptophan. Fields, in order: J gene, D gene, clone size, V gene, CDR3 protein, CDR3 DNA. D genes are given only for firm matches. Part of the rows lack a size; the others show once, few, many or a class for expanded clones.

TRBJ1-5 | . | . | TRBV30 | CAWKAGNSNQPQHF | TGTGCCTGGAAAGCGGGGAACAGCAATCAGCCCCAGCATTTT
TRBJ2-7 | TRBD1 | . | TRBV19 | CASSIGPKRTGQGFGEQYF | TGTGCCAGTAGTATCGGGCCCAAAAGAACGGGACAGGGGTTCGGCGAGCAGTACTTC
TRBJ2-1 | TRBD1 | . | TRBV18 | CASSLLGQGSHEQFF | TGTGCCAGCTCACTTCTGGGACAGGGCTCACATGAGCAGTTCTTC
TRBJ1-2 | TRBD1 | . | TRBV20-1 | CSTPGQGAYTF | TGCAGTACCCCAGGACAGGGAGCCTACACCTTC
TRBJ1-4 | . | . | TRBV7-9 | CASSSWTVEKLFF | TGTGCCAGCAGCTCGTGGACAGTCGAAAAACTGTTTTTT
TRBJ2-1 | . | . | TRBV6-4 | CASSDLKRGYNEQFF | TGTGCCAGCAGTGACCTAAAGCGTGGGTACAATGAGCAGTTCTTC
TRBJ2-7 | TRBD2 | . | TRBV2 | CASSGERATSGNYEQYF | TGTGCCAGCAGTGGAGAGCGGGCCACTAGCGGTAACTACGAGCAGTACTTC
TRBJ1-1 | . | . | TRBV28 | CASSSLRGRNTEAFF | TGTGCCAGCAGTTCCCTAAGAGGGAGGAACACTGAAGCTTTCTTT
TRBJ1-1 | . | . | TRBV6-6 | CASSQTGGVKGEAFF | TGTGCCAGCAGTCAAACGGGCGGGGTAAAAGGCGAAGCTTTCTTT
TRBJ2-7 | TRBD2 | . | TRBV7-9 | CASSPMTSGRSYEQYF | TGTGCCAGCAGTCCGATGACTAGCGGGAGGTCCTACGAGCAGTACTTC
TRBJ2-1 | . | . | TRBV27 | CASRPPSPLYNEQFF | TGTGCCAGCAGGCCTCCTAGCCCCCTATACAATGAGCAGTTCTTC
TRBJ2-1 | TRBD2 | . | TRBV7-9 | CASSLEASGPPYNEQFF | TGTGCCAGCAGCTTAGAGGCTAGCGGACCTCCCTACAATGAGCAGTTCTTC
TRBJ2-2 | . | few | TRBV18 | CASSPPRAGGELFF | TGTGCCAGCTCTCCCCCCAGGGCTGGCGGGGAGCTGTTTTTT
TRBJ2-3 | TRBD1 | once | TRBV6-5 | CASSKDRATDTQYF | TGTGCCAGCAGTAAGGACAGGGCAACAGATACGCAGTATTTT
TRBJ2-7 | TRBD2 | . | TRBV9 | CASSWTSDGYEQYF | TGTGCCAGCTCCTGGACTAGTGACGGCTACGAGCAGTACTTC
TRBJ1-1 | . | few | TRBV7-9 | CASSSRGNTEAFF | TGTGCCAGCAGCTCTCGAGGGAACACTGAAGCTTTCTTT
TRBJ2-1 | . | . | TRBV5-6 | CASSLIGSSRAYNEQFF | TGTGCCAGCAGCTTGATCGGGAGTTCCAGGGCTTACAATGAGCAGTTCTTC
TRBJ2-7 | . | . | TRBV7-3 | CASNRLSSYEQYF | TGTGCCAGCAACAGATTGAGCTCCTACGAGCAGTACTTC
TRBJ2-6 | . | once | TRBV6-1 | CASSEHLTGPSSGANVLTF | TGTGCCAGCAGTGAACACTTGACAGGACCGAGCTCTGGGGCCAACGTCCTGACTTTC
TRBJ2-3 | TRBD2 | once | TRBV6-2/TRBV6-3 | CASSYRHGGRITDTQYF | TGTGCCAGCAGTTACAGGCATGGCGGGAGAATTACAGATACGCAGTATTTT
TRBJ2-1 | TRBD2 | . | TRBV6-4 | CASSETLAGGGNEQFF | TGTGCCAGCAGTGAAACGCTAGCGGGAGGAGGCAATGAGCAGTTCTTC
TRBJ1-2 | . | . | TRBV3-1/TRBV3-2 | CASSPRTSDGYTF | TGTGCCAGCAGCCCCCGGACATCTGACGGCTACACCTTC
TRBJ2-2 | TRBD2 | . | TRBV28 | CASIAGTANTGELFF | TGTGCCAGTATAGCGGGGACCGCGAACACCGGGGAGCTGTTTTTT
TRBJ2-7 | . | . | TRBV5-6 | CASGLLAYEQYF | TGTGCCAGCGGGCTCTTAGCGTACGAGCAGTACTTC
TRBJ2-7 | . | . | TRBV24-1 | CATSDRTGEQYF | TGTGCCACCAGTGACCGTACAGGCGAGCAGTACTTC
TRBJ2-1 | TRBD2 | once | TRBV5-4 | CASSWTSGLYNEQFF | TGTGCCAGCAGCTGGACTAGCGGGTTATACAATGAGCAGTTCTTC
TRBJ2-3 | . | . | TRBV7-2 | CASSPLPTYREVGTDTQYF | TGTGCCAGCAGCCCACTACCCACCTACAGGGAAGTTGGGACAGATACGCAGTATTTT
TRBJ2-7 | TRBD2 | . | TRBV14 | CASSQVGLADEQYF | TGTGCCAGCAGCCAAGTTGGACTAGCGGATGAGCAGTACTTC
TRBJ1-6 | . | . | TRBV18 | CASSPAGSYNSPLHF | TGTGCCAGCTCACCCGCGGGCTCCTATAATTCACCCCTCCACTTT
TRBJ1-1 | TRBD1 | . | TRBV28 | CASSVTGGNTEAFF | TGTGCCAGCAGTGTAACAGGGGGCAACACTGAAGCTTTCTTT
TRBJ2-1 | TRBD1 | . | TRBV19 | CASSIFGTGGYEQFF | TGTGCCAGTAGTATATTCGGGACAGGGGGCTATGAGCAGTTCTTC
TRBJ2-3 | TRBD2 | . | TRBV6-4 | CASRSSEQAGGINTQYF | TGTGCCAGCAGATCTTCCGAACAAGCGGGAGGCATAAATACGCAGTATTTT
TRBJ2-1 | . | . | TRBV5-4 | CASTPDTNNEQFF | TGTGCCAGCACCCCGGACACAAACAATGAGCAGTTCTTC
TRBJ2-5 | . | . | TRBV19 | CASSPRDGGQETQYF | TGTGCCAGTAGTCCACGGGACGGGGGACAAGAGACCCAGTACTTC
TRBJ1-3 | . | . | TRBV9 | CASSVEQGAGNTIYF | TGTGCCAGCAGCGTAGAACAAGGGGCTGGAAACACCATATATTTT
TRBJ2-1 | TRBD2 | few | TRBV19 | CASSTGLASQFF | TGTGCCAGTAGTACGGGACTAGCGTCGCAGTTCTTC
TRBJ1-6 | . | . | TRBV6-1 | CASSESGYSPLHF | TGTGCCAGCAGTGAATCCGGGTATTCACCCCTCCACTTT